The 27 T cell receptor beta chains listed next were all sequenced from one sample in a study of technical replicates of blood from a few donors. The repertoire was sequenced with immunoSEQ multiplex PCR; TCRdb's copy has only in-frame clones and lacks some. Seen here are tens of thousands of clones, roughly 92% observed once, and the top ten hold over 0.35%. Sequenced input: T cells isolated from PBMCs. The receptors here all came from a human donor in good health.

J is TRBJ2-3 and V is TRBV7-2, with 9 positions matching TRBD2. Unmatched junction bases numbered 4, after V lost 2 bases and J lost 4 bases. The germline CDR1 and CDR2 sequences are SGHTA and FQGNSA. The CDR3 spans 15 residues. CDR3 sequence: CASSLLSGSADTQYF. DNA for the CDR3: TGTGCCAGCAGCTTACTTAGCGGGAGTGCAGATACGCAGTATTTT.

In DNA, the CDR3 is TGTGCCAGCAGCCCAGACACGACCTACGAGCAGTACTTC. It codes for CASSPDTTYEQYF. The J gene is TRBJ2-7, the V gene TRBV7-2; D is ambiguous. CDR3 length: 13 amino acids. CDR1 SGHTA and CDR2 FQGNSA come from the germline V gene. V lost 5 bases to trimming and J lost 2 bases, with 10 bases between them. The full variable domain, with the rest looked up from reference TRBV7-2 and TRBJ2-7, is GAGVSQSPSNKVTEKGKDVELRCDPISGHTALYWYRQSLGQGLEFLIYFQGNSAPDKSGLPSDRFSAERTGGSVSTLTIQRTQQEDSAVYLCASSPDTTYEQYFGPGTRLTVT.

V gene TRBV19 combines with J gene TRBJ2-1, with 8 bases that match TRBD2. Germline V gene sequence: CDR1 LNHDA, CDR2 SQIVND (reference sequence). J gave up 8 bases and V 7 bases, and 13 bases lay outside the gene matches. This CDR3 has 15 residues. The CDR3 nucleotides read TGTGCCAGTATCGATAACGGGAGGCGGGAGGATGAGCAGTTCTTC. Residues: CASIDNGRREDEQFF.

V usage is TRBV7-8 and J usage is TRBJ2-1, with 7 bases that match TRBD2. CDR1 SGHVS and CDR2 FQNEAQ come from the germline V gene. V shed 4 bases, J shed 4 bases, and the junction held 10 bases outside the gene matches. The CDR3 totals 16 residues. The CDR3 DNA is TGTGCCAGCAGCTCCTTGTGGCTAGCGGATTACAATGAGCAGTTCTTC. Protein sequence: CASSSLWLADYNEQFF.

The chain uses TRBV5-6 and TRBJ1-4, with D maybe TRBD1 (5 bases). Trimming stripped 2 bases from V and 7 bases from J, with 9 bases between. The CDR3 is 13 residues long. The germline gives CDR1 SGHDT, CDR2 YYEEEE. The chain's CDR3 is CASSLQAVEKLFF. The CDR3 bases are TGTGCCAGCAGCTTACAGGCCGTTGAAAAACTGTTTTTT. The entire variable domain, with the rest obtained from reference TRBV5-6 and TRBJ1-4, is as follows: DAGVTQSPTHLIKTRGQQVTLRCSPKSGHDTVSWYQQALGQGPQFIFQYYEEEERQRGNFPDRFSGHQFPNYSSELNVNALLLGDSALYLCASSLQAVEKLFFGSGTQLSVL.

The chain recombines TRBV4-3 with TRBJ1-1, with D possibly being TRBD1 (5 bases). Germline loops: CDR1 LGHNA, CDR2 YSLEER. V lost 1 base to trimming and J lost 0 bases, with 9 bases between them. This CDR3 has 15 amino acids. The DNA of the CDR3 is TGCGCCAGCAGCCAAGTGGCAGGGTTGAACACTGAAGCTTTCTTT. Protein: CASSQVAGLNTEAFF.

The V gene is TRBV6-4, the J gene TRBJ2-7; 10 bases are a match to TRBD2. Germline lookup yields CDR1 MRHNA and CDR2 SNTAGT. The J segment lost 4 bases and the V segment lost 3 bases, leaving 3 bases of the junction unmatched. This CDR3 comprises 14 residues. CDR3 loop: CASSELAGSYEQYF. In nucleotides, the CDR3 is TGTGCCAGCAGTGAACTAGCGGGATCATACGAGCAGTACTTC.

This clone was seen a few times. The chain links TRBV11-2 to TRBJ1-1, with D possibly matching TRBD1 (6 bases). The length of the CDR3 is 14 residues. Looked up from germline, CDR1 is SGHAT and CDR2 is FQNNGV. Trimming left V 5 bases short and J 2 bases short, with 12 bases between. The CDR3 bases are TGTGCCAGCAGCCAATTCAGGGGTAACACTGAAGCTTTCTTT. Translation gives CASSQFRGNTEAFF.

The V and J genes are TRBV19 and TRBJ1-1; maybe TRBD1 (6 bases). CDR3 length: 16 residues. Germline V gives CDR1 LNHDA, CDR2 SQIVND (reference sequence). V was pared by 4 bases and J by 1 base, with 16 bases between. The CDR3 DNA is TGTGCCAGTAGTACCTACAGGGTTGGAGGGAACACTGAAGCTTTCTTT. This codes for CASSTYRVGGNTEAFF.

The V gene is TRBV29-1, the J gene TRBJ2-7; D may be TRBD2 (6 bases). Trimming pared 1 base from V and 2 bases from J, leaving 9 bases between. The CDR3 is made up of 13 amino acids. Germline CDR1 SQVTM, CDR2 ANQGSEA. This CDR3 is CSVEAGETYEQYF. CDR3 DNA sequence: TGCAGCGTTGAAGCGGGAGAGACCTACGAGCAGTACTTC.

The chain links TRBV5-8 to TRBJ1-2; D unresolved. Germline V CDR1 and CDR2: SGHTS, YDEGEE. V was trimmed by 4 bases and J by 4 bases, leaving 5 bases between them. The CDR3 totals 11 residues. The CDR3 protein is CASSLSYGYTF. The DNA for the CDR3 is TGTGCCAGCAGCCTATCCTATGGCTACACCTTC. Full variable domain (outside the CDR3, taken from reference TRBV5-8 and TRBJ1-2): EAGVTQSPTHLIKTRGQQATLRCSPISGHTSVYWYQQALGLGLQFLLWYDEGEERNRGNFPPRFSGRQFPNYSSELNVNALELEDSALYLCASSLSYGYTFGSGTRLTVV.

The chain links TRBV6-5 to TRBJ1-1, with a possible D match to TRBD1 (6 bases). The V end lost 7 bases, the J end lost 9 bases, and 9 bases lay between the germline ends. Looked up from germline, CDR1 is MNHEY and CDR2 is SVGAGI. CDR3 length equals 10 residues. The CDR3 DNA sequence: TGTGCCAGCATCGGGGACAAAGCTTTCTTT. Its translation is CASIGDKAFF.

The genes are TRBV9 and TRBJ1-5, with 7 bases lining up with TRBD1. V shed 3 bases, J shed 1 base, and the junction held 7 bases outside the gene matches. The CDR3 has 16 amino acids. Germline CDR1 is SGDLS and CDR2 is YYNGEE. The CDR3 sequence: CASSDGGQTSNQPQHF. CDR3 DNA sequence: TGTGCCAGCAGCGACGGGGGACAGACCAGCAATCAGCCCCAGCATTTT.

This clone was seen a few times. The genes are TRBV19 and TRBJ1-2; a weak D match, TRBD1 (6 bases). Trimming cost V 3 bases and J 5 bases, with 16 bases left between them. The CDR3 is made up of 15 amino acids. Germline CDR1 LNHDA, CDR2 SQIVND (reference sequence). Here the CDR3 reads CASSILAGADYGYTF. CDR3 bases: TGTGCCAGTAGTATCCTCGCAGGGGCGGATTATGGCTACACCTTC.

This CDR3 is CASSGPGGFSYEQYF. In DNA, the CDR3 is TGTGCCAGCAGCGGCCCAGGGGGATTCTCCTACGAGCAGTACTTC. This chain uses TRBV11-2 with TRBJ2-7; 7 bases agree with TRBD1. Germline V gene sequence: CDR1 SGHAT, CDR2 FQNNGV. V gave up 5 bases and J gave up 0 bases; unmatched junction bases: 7. This CDR3 comprises 15 residues. The full variable domain, its missing parts supplied by reference TRBV11-2 and TRBJ2-7, is EAGVAQSPRYKIIEKRQSVAFWCNPISGHATLYWYQQILGQGPKLLIQFQNNGVVDDSQLPKDRFSAERLKGVDSTLKIQPAKLEDSAVYLCASSGPGGFSYEQYFGPGTRLTVT.

The chain joins TRBV28 to TRBJ2-7, with 15 bases fitting TRBD2. Germline values: CDR1 MDHEN, CDR2 SYDVKM. The CDR3 contains 18 residues. Trimming cost V 5 bases and J 5 bases; bases outside gene matches: 13. The CDR3 DNA follows: TGTGCCAGCAGTCCGGGACTAGCGGGAGGCTCCCCTTTCGACGAGCAGTACTTC. This encodes CASSPGLAGGSPFDEQYF. The whole variable domain, filled in from reference TRBV28 and TRBJ2-7, reads DVKVTQSSRYLVKRTGEKVFLECVQDMDHENMFWYRQDPGLGLRLIYFSYDVKMKEKGDIPEGYSVSREKKERFSLILESASTNQTSMYLCASSPGLAGGSPFDEQYFGPGTRLTVT.

The chain joins TRBV19 to TRBJ1-5; TRBD1 is a possible D gene (6 bases). From germline, CDR1 is LNHDA and CDR2 SQIVND (reference sequence). V was cut by 5 bases and J by 4 bases, with 15 bases left in between. The CDR3 totals 15 residues. The CDR3 loop is CASSGGGQGNQPQHF. In DNA, the CDR3 is TGTGCCAGTAGTGGCGGGGGGCAGGGGAATCAGCCCCAGCATTTT. Together with reference TRBV19 and TRBJ1-5, the CDR3 gives the full variable domain: DGGITQSPKYLFRKEGQNVTLSCEQNLNHDAMYWYRQDPGQGLRLIYYSQIVNDFQKGDIAEGYSVSREKKESFPLTVTSAQKNPTAFYLCASSGGGQGNQPQHFGDGTRLSIL.

This clone was observed a single time. Here the CDR3 DNA reads TGTGCCAGCAGCTTAGCAGCGAGGCGAGAGACCCAGTACTTC. It encodes CASSLAARRETQYF. This chain joins TRBV7-9 and TRBJ2-5; D uncertain. V lost 0 bases and J 4 bases, leaving 9 bases between the germline ends. Germline V gives CDR1 SEHNR, CDR2 FQNEAQ (reference sequence). The CDR3 has 14 residues. Full variable domain (missing parts from reference TRBV7-9 and TRBJ2-5): DTGVSQNPRHKITKRGQNVTFRCDPISEHNRLYWYRQTLGQGPEFLTYFQNEAQLEKSRLLSDRFSAERPKGSFSTLEIQRTEQGDSAMYLCASSLAARRETQYFGPGTRLLVL.

This chain uses TRBV9 with TRBJ2-7; possibly TRBD1 for D (6 bases). Germline V gene sequence: CDR1 SGDLS, CDR2 YYNGEE. V was trimmed by 0 bases and J by 7 bases, leaving 17 bases between them. The CDR3 length is 15 residues. The CDR3 nucleotides are TGTGCCAGCAGCGTAGACCCTTCAAGGGGGTGGGAGCAGTACTTC. The encoded protein is CASSVDPSRGWEQYF.

This clone has just one count. The CDR3 nucleotides read TGTGCCAGTGCGGGGGCTCCTCCGAACGAGCAGTACTTC. It codes for CASAGAPPNEQYF. This chain connects TRBV11-3 to TRBJ2-7; a weak D match, TRBD2 (7 bases). Deletions cut 9 bases from V and 5 bases from J, with 17 bases between. Germline assignment: CDR1 SGHNT and CDR2 YENEEA. The length of the CDR3 is 13 residues.

CDR3 DNA sequence: TGTGCCAGCAGCTTGGTGTGGCAACCTGGGGCCAACGTCCTGACTTTC. Encoded protein: CASSLVWQPGANVLTF. The rearrangement links TRBV5-8 to TRBJ2-6; no firm D call. V lost 0 bases and J 2 bases, leaving 9 bases between the germline ends. The CDR3 consists of 16 residues. Germline V gene sequence: CDR1 SGHTS, CDR2 YDEGEE. Together with reference TRBV5-8 and TRBJ2-6, the CDR3 gives the full variable domain: EAGVTQSPTHLIKTRGQQATLRCSPISGHTSVYWYQQALGLGLQFLLWYDEGEERNRGNFPPRFSGRQFPNYSSELNVNALELEDSALYLCASSLVWQPGANVLTFGAGSRLTVL.

This clone was seen more than once but under ten times. This sequence joins TRBV9 and TRBJ2-7; 7 nucleotides align to TRBD1. The V and J ends lost 2 bases and 2 bases, in that order; junction bases with no gene match: 4. The germline V gene encodes CDR1 SGDLS and CDR2 YYNGEE. The length of the CDR3 is 14 residues. CDR3 DNA: TGTGCCAGCAGCGTCCGGGACAGACCCTACGAGCAGTACTTC. Translating gives CASSVRDRPYEQYF.

This chain connects TRBV28 to TRBJ1-1, with D possibly TRBD1 on 5 matching bases. The CDR3 runs 13 residues. Looked up from germline, CDR1 is MDHEN and CDR2 is SYDVKM. Trimming pared 2 bases from V and 2 bases from J, leaving 6 bases between. The CDR3 loop is CASSLGTNTEAFF. The CDR3 region has the DNA TGTGCCAGCAGTTTAGGGACTAACACTGAAGCTTTCTTT.

Details on this clone: The sample has other DNA sequences that encode this CDR3 too. The rearrangement uses TRBV28 and TRBJ1-1, with TRBD1 identical over 8 bases. This CDR3 spans 14 amino acids. Germline CDR1 and CDR2: MDHEN and SYDVKM. V lost 2 bases and J lost 4; bases outside the gene matches: 3. CDR3: CASSLQGAGTEAFF. The DNA of the CDR3 is TGTGCCAGCAGTTTACAGGGGGCTGGCACTGAAGCTTTCTTT.

This sequence joins TRBV6-6 and TRBJ2-7, with 7 positions matching TRBD1. CDR1 and CDR2 (germline): MNHNY, SVGAGI (reference sequence). The CDR3 runs 12 residues. Trimming at V came to 5 bases and at J to 5 bases, leaving 3 bases not matched to a gene. Here the CDR3 DNA reads TGTGCCAGCAGTCACAGGGGTCACGAGCAGTACTTC. It translates to CASSHRGHEQYF.

This clone came up once. The V call is TRBV18, the J call TRBJ2-2, with a tentative D call TRBD2 (6 bases). The CDR3 is 16 residues long. V gave up 3 bases and J gave up 0 bases, with 11 bases separating them. Germline values: CDR1 KGHSH, CDR2 LQKENI. Here the CDR3 DNA reads TGTGCCAGCTCACCTTTATCGGGAGCGAACACCGGGGAGCTGTTTTTT. This translates into CASSPLSGANTGELFF.

The genes are TRBV4-1 and TRBJ2-3; TRBD1 matches 9 bases. CDR3 length equals 17 residues. Germline trimming cut 3 bases from V and 5 bases from J; bases unmatched to any gene: 12. In germline, CDR1 is MGHRA, CDR2 YSYEKL. The CDR3 here is CASSHDRGAFFRDTQYF. The CDR3 coding sequence is TGCGCCAGCAGCCATGACAGGGGGGCCTTTTTTAGAGATACGCAGTATTTT.